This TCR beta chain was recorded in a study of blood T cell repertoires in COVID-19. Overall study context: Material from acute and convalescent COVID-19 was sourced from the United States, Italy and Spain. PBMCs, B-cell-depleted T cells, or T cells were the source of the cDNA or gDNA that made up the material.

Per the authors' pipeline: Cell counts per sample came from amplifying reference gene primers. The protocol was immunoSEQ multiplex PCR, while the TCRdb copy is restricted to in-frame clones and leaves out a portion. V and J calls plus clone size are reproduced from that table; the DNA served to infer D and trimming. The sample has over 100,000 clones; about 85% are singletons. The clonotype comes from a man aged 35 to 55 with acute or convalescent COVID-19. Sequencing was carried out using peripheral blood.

CDR3 DNA: TGTGCCAGCAGTGAAAGGGGAGGGAACTATGGCTACACCTTC. Its translation: CASSERGGNYGYTF. The rearrangement joins TRBV6-1 to TRBJ1-2; tentatively, D is TRBD1 (5 bases). Trimming left V 2 bases short and J 2 bases short, with 9 bases between. The V gene's germline CDR1 is MNHNS and CDR2 SASEGT. The CDR3 is 14 residues long.